The 11 T cell receptor beta chains reported below all come from one sample, sequenced in a study of CD8 T cells in ankylosing spondylitis. Overall study results and limits: Seemingly distinctive of ankylosing spondylitis blood was a TCR beta motif formed by eight highly homologous variants.

Their specific antigens are unknown. TCRdb itself ran the 5' RACE reads through MiXCR, one entry per CDR3 protein. Among some 450,000 distinct CDR3 sequences listed, 17% were seen once. Input material: blood, either unsorted or a sorted T cell fraction (not recorded which). These receptors were obtained from a male donor with ankylosing spondylitis.

This clonotype was counted a few times. This rearrangement joins TRBV29-1 to TRBJ2-1; 14 bases match TRBD2. Unmatched junction bases numbered 4, after V lost 6 bases and J lost 9 bases. Germline V lookup: CDR1 SQVTM, CDR2 ANQGSEA. The CDR3 has 13 residues. CDR3 sequence: CSVTGLAGVEQFF. CDR3 bases: TGCAGCGTCACGGGACTAGCGGGAGTTGAGCAGTTCTTC.

The chain is built from TRBV7-8 and TRBJ2-7, with TRBD1 identical over 8 bases. V was pared by 1 base and J by 1 base, with 3 bases of the junction left unmatched. The CDR3 has 15 residues. Germline CDR1 SGHVS, CDR2 FQNEAQ. In DNA, the CDR3 is TGTGCCAGCAGCTTAGAAACAGGGGGTTCCTACGAGCAGTACTTC. This gives the protein CASSLETGGSYEQYF.

The CDR3: CASSLLALGDVAGTNEQFF. CDR3 bases: TGTGCCAGCAGCTTACTGGCCCTGGGGGATGTAGCGGGGACGAATGAGCAGTTCTTC. This rearrangement joins TRBV11-1 to TRBJ2-1, with 8 bases that match TRBD2. There are 19 residues in the CDR3. From germline, CDR1 is SGHAT and CDR2 FQDESV (reference sequence). The J segment lost 7 bases and the V segment lost 2 bases, leaving 19 bases of the junction unmatched.

This chain uses TRBV7-9 with TRBJ2-5, with D possibly being TRBD2 (6 bases). Germline V gene sequence: CDR1 SEHNR, CDR2 FQNEAQ (reference sequence). The CDR3 consists of 12 residues. Trimming removed 5 bases at V and 5 bases at J, with 9 bases between. CDR3 sequence (DNA): TGTGCCAGCAGCGCGGGGAGGGAGACCCAGTACTTC. Translation gives CASSAGRETQYF.

The chain couples TRBV10-3 to TRBJ1-2; TRBD1 matches 7 bases. The germline CDR1 and CDR2 sequences are ENHRY and SYGVKD. The CDR3 spans 13 residues. The trim removed 2 bases at V and 3 bases at J, leaving 0 bases unmatched. This CDR3 reads CAISEDRDYGYTF. The CDR3 bases are TGTGCCATCAGTGAGGACAGGGACTATGGCTACACCTTC.

This clonotype was counted a few times. CDR3: CASGGLAGLYNEQFF. In DNA form, the CDR3 reads TGTGCCAGCGGGGGACTAGCGGGACTCTACAATGAGCAGTTCTTC. J is TRBJ2-1 and V is TRBV27; 13 positions match TRBD2. The V and J ends lost 8 bases and 3 bases, in that order; junction bases with no gene match: 4. The germline V gene has CDR1 MNHEY and CDR2 SMNVEV (reference sequence). This CDR3 spans 15 amino acids.

This clonotype showed up just a few times. The chain uses TRBV20-1 and TRBJ2-3; the match to TRBD1 covers 10 bases. V was clipped by 3 bases and J by 1 base; unmatched bases: 7. CDR1 and CDR2 (germline): DFQATT, SNEGSKA (reference sequence). The CDR3 is 16 amino acids. CDR3 region: CSASRDRGLGTDTQYF. DNA of the CDR3: TGCAGTGCTAGCCGGGACAGGGGCCTAGGCACAGATACGCAGTATTTT.

This sequence joins TRBV12-3 or TRBV12-4 and TRBJ2-6; the D is unclear. V lost 3 bases, J lost 2 bases, and 2 bases lay in between. The CDR3 totals 13 residues. CDR3 nucleotide sequence: TGTGCCAGCAGTTTTACTGGGGCCAACGTCCTGACTTTC. Protein sequence: CASSFTGANVLTF.

As to this clonotype: Because it lacks the conserved phenylalanine or tryptophan at the end, this CDR3 is likely a read error. The CDR3 region has the DNA TGTGCCACCAGTGCCGGAGCGGGAGGGCTTTCCTACGAGCAGTACATC. Its translation: CATSAGAGGLSYEQYI. The chain joins TRBV24-1 to TRBJ2-7; TRBD2 matches at 10 bases. Germline trimming cut 5 bases from V and 1 base from J; bases unmatched to any gene: 7. CDR3 length: 16 residues. CDR1 and CDR2 (germline): KGHDR, SFDVKD.

The chain is built from TRBV15 and TRBJ1-2; a weak D match, TRBD1 (5 bases). The V gene's germline CDR1 is LNHNV and CDR2 YYDKDF (reference sequence). V was clipped by 0 bases and J by 6 bases, with 17 bases between them. The CDR3 is made up of 16 amino acids. The CDR3 protein is CATSRDLRGGGDGYTF. CDR3 nucleotide sequence: TGTGCCACCAGCAGAGATTTGAGGGGTGGAGGAGATGGCTACACCTTC.

This clonotype was detected only a few times. The V call is TRBV7-9, the J call TRBJ1-4, with a possible D match to TRBD1 (5 bases). Trimming removed 2 bases at V and 8 bases at J, with 12 bases between. The CDR3 loop spans 14 amino acids. Germline CDR1 is SEHNR and CDR2 is FQNEAQ (reference sequence). CDR3 protein: CASSLRGAGEKLFF. CDR3 sequence (DNA): TGTGCCAGCAGCTTAAGAGGGGCTGGGGAAAAACTGTTTTTT.